Described below is a single TCR beta chain sequence and its context. Its cognate antigen is unknown. The CDR3 sequence is 14 residues long. Germline V gene sequence: CDR1 MNHNY, CDR2 SVGAGI (reference sequence). The ends lost 6 bases at V and 5 bases at J; junction bases unmatched: 6. The primer mix had 60 Vbeta and 13 Jbeta primers. The protocol was immunoSEQ multiplex PCR, while the TCRdb copy is restricted to in-frame clones and leaves out a portion. Of roughly 90,000 clones in the sample, 75% to 80% are singletons; the top ten hold roughly 4.5%. The sample originates from a study of cytomegalovirus exposure and HLA in healthy donors. Whole-study findings and limits: Solely CMV serostatus was available to characterize immune exposure. There were under 200 TCR beta chains listed as cytomegalovirus-associated. It was reported in a later analysis that an Asian-associated ancestry cluster showed fewer N-insertions than the 666-donor mean.

V gene TRBV6-6 combines with J gene TRBJ1-2, with 10 bases lining up with TRBD1. Sequencing was carried out using PBMCs. The source is a middle-aged woman in good health and CMV-seropositive. For the CDR3, the DNA is TGTGCCAGCAGATTCCGGGACAGGGGTTATGGCTACACCTTC. Its translation: CASRFRDRGYGYTF.